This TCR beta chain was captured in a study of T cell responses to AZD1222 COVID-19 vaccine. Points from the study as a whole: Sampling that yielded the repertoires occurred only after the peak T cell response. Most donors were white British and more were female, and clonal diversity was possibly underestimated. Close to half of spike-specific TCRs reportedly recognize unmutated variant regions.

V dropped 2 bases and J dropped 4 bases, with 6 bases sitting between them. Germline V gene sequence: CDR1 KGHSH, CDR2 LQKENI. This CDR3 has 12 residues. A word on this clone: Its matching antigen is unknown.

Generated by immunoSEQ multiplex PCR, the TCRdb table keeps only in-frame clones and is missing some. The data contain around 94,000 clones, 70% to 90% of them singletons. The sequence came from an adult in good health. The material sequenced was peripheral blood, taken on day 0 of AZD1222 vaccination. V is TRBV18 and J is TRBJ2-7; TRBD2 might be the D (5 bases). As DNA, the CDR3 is TGTGCCAGCTCACCAGGCGGGTACGAGCAGTACTTC. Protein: CASSPGGYEQYF.